These T cell receptor beta chains were read from a single sample in a study of PD-1 blockade in classical Hodgkin lymphoma. Profiling relied on immunoSEQ multiplex PCR, and the TCRdb table lists in-frame clones only, not all of them. The table records roughly 20,000 clones, about 68% of them present only once. The sequencing here drew on CD4+ T cells from blood, taken before the fourth cycle of nivolumab. These receptors all stem from a human donor with classical Hodgkin lymphoma. Both conserved end residues are part of each CDR3. A D gene is named only where the DNA matches it firmly. Size values are once, few and many counts, or a class for expanded clones, and some rows have none.

D: -
V: TRBV6-5
size: -
J: TRBJ2-3
DNA: TGTGCCAGACTGTTAGCGCAGCCGAGCACAGATACGCAGTATTTT
CDR3: CARLLAQPSTDTQYF

D: -
V: TRBV30
size: -
J: TRBJ2-7
DNA: TGTGCCTGGATGGGGCCGGGACTCAGGCCCTACGAGCAGTACTTC
CDR3: CAWMGPGLRPYEQYF

D: TRBD1
V: TRBV7-9
size: -
J: TRBJ1-1
DNA: TGTGCCAGCAGCATCGGACAGGGCGGTATCACTGAAGCTTTCTTT
CDR3: CASSIGQGGITEAFF

D: -
V: TRBV30
size: -
J: TRBJ2-7
DNA: TGTGCCTGGAGCCCTCCTAGCACGTGGTATCAAAACTACGAGCAGTACTTC
CDR3: CAWSPPSTWYQNYEQYF

D: TRBD1
V: TRBV2
size: few
J: TRBJ1-2
DNA: TGTGCCAGCAGTGCGTATGCCGGGACAGGGGAAGGCTACACCTTC
CDR3: CASSAYAGTGEGYTF

D: TRBD1
V: TRBV7-2
size: once
J: TRBJ1-3
DNA: TGTGCCAGCAGCCGCGTCCCAGGGGGCGGAAACACCATATATTTT
CDR3: CASSRVPGGGNTIYF

D: -
V: TRBV12-1
size: -
J: TRBJ1-5
DNA: TGTGCCAGCAGCGGAGGGCACAGGGAGCAGCCCCAGCATTTT
CDR3: CASSGGHREQPQHF

D: -
V: TRBV9
size: -
J: TRBJ1-6
DNA: TGTGCCAGCAGCGCCGCTGGCGGGACACAATTTTGGGATTCACCCCTCCACTTT
CDR3: CASSAAGGTQFWDSPLHF

D: -
V: TRBV5-5
size: -
J: TRBJ2-7
DNA: TGTGCCAGCAGTGATGGCGACTCCTACGAGCAGTACTTC
CDR3: CASSDGDSYEQYF

D: -
V: TRBV29-1
size: -
J: TRBJ1-3
DNA: TGCAGCGCCCTGGAGGGAAACACCATATATTTT
CDR3: CSALEGNTIYF